This is a list of T cell receptor beta chains from one sample in a study of cytomegalovirus exposure and HLA in healthy donors. The assay was immunoSEQ multiplex PCR, and TCRdb's table has in-frame clones only and misses some. The data include some 200,000 clones; the top ten clones carry about 6.5%. Specimen: PBMCs. These receptors were collected from a man aged 30-40 years in good health and CMV-seronegative. Both conserved end residues are part of each CDR3. A D gene is named only where the DNA matches it firmly.

V gene,D gene,J gene,CDR3 DNA,CDR3 protein
TRBV19,TRBD1,TRBJ1-5,TGTGCCAGTAGTATCAGGGGGCGCGGGAGCAATCAGCCCCAGCATTTT,CASSIRGRGSNQPQHF
TRBV30,NA,TRBJ1-1,TGTGCCTGGAGTGCAACTCGGACCTTGGTGGAGAGGGTTTTCTTT,CAWSATRTLVERVFF
TRBV5-6,NA,TRBJ1-3,TGTGCCAGCAGCTTGGAACTGGGAACCGGAGGGACTGGAAACACCATATATTTT,CASSLELGTGGTGNTIYF
TRBV5-1,TRBD1,TRBJ2-7,TGCGCCAGCTCCCCAGTGGGGACAGCTTACGAGCAGTACTTC,CASSPVGTAYEQYF
TRBV18,NA,TRBJ1-5,TGTGCCAGCTCACCGCAGGCGGGGCGCAATCAGCCCCAGCATTTT,CASSPQAGRNQPQHF
TRBV18,TRBD2,TRBJ2-3,TGTGCCAGCTCACCTGTAGCGGGAGAGGCAGATACGCAGTATTTT,CASSPVAGEADTQYF
TRBV30,TRBD2,TRBJ2-1,TGTGCCCGGACCCCGGCGGGGGGGGGCCTAGATGAGCAGTTCTTC,CARTPAGGGLDEQFF
TRBV4-1,TRBD1,TRBJ2-2,TGCGCCAGCAGCCAAGGGGGGACAGGGCGAGGTGCCGGGGAGCTGTTTTTT,CASSQGGTGRGAGELFF
TRBV5-5,NA,TRBJ2-7,TGTGCCAGCTGGGGCGGTGGCGAGCAGTACTTC,CASWGGGEQYF
TRBV28,NA,TRBJ2-1,TGTGCCAGCCTACAGGCTTTCTCCTACAATGAGCAGTTCTTC,CASLQAFSYNEQFF
TRBV28,NA,TRBJ1-4,TGTGCCGCGACTCAACCTAGAGACAATGAAAAACTGTTTTTT,CAATQPRDNEKLFF
TRBV30,NA,TRBJ1-1,TGTGCCTGGAGTGTGCAGGCGAACACTGAAGCTTTCTTT,CAWSVQANTEAFF
TRBV5-4,NA,TRBJ1-2,TGTGCCAGCACCCAGGGGAATAACTATGGCTACACCTTC,CASTQGNNYGYTF
TRBV6-1,TRBD1,TRBJ2-3,TGTGCCAGCAGAGTGGACAGGGGGTTCACAGATACGCAGTATTTT,CASRVDRGFTDTQYF
TRBV2,NA,TRBJ2-7,TGTGCCAGCAGTTTGGGACTGACCTACGAGCAGTACTTC,CASSLGLTYEQYF
TRBV28,TRBD1,TRBJ2-7,TGTGCCAGCAGTCCTTCCGGGACAGGGGCCTACGAGCAGTACTTC,CASSPSGTGAYEQYF
TRBV19,NA,TRBJ1-1,TGTGCCAGTAGTATAGGGACAGCAACCGGAACTGAAGCTTTCTTT,CASSIGTATGTEAFF
TRBV5-4,NA,TRBJ2-7,TGTGCCAGCAGTCAATACCAGGGGTGGAGCGACGAGCAGTACTTC,CASSQYQGWSDEQYF
TRBV5-1,NA,TRBJ1-5,TGCGCCAGCAGCTTGGGGGAGGGGGGCAATCAGCCCCAGCATTTT,CASSLGEGGNQPQHF
TRBV10-3,TRBD1,TRBJ2-7,TGTGCCTCGGGGGGACAGGGGTCCTACGAGCAGTACTTC,CASGGQGSYEQYF
TRBV19,TRBD1,TRBJ1-2,TGTGCCAGTACCGCTGGGGACAGGGGCTATGGCTACACCTTC,CASTAGDRGYGYTF
TRBV29-1,TRBD1,TRBJ1-2,TGCAGCGCTCCTGCGGGGCAGGGGGGACTCGGGGGCTACACCTTC,CSAPAGQGGLGGYTF
TRBV7-9,NA,TRBJ2-1,TGTGCCAGCAGCTCCCGGACAGAGGTTAATGAGCAGTTCTTC,CASSSRTEVNEQFF
TRBV7-8,NA,TRBJ2-3,TGTGCCAGCAGCTTAGGGAGAACAGATACGCAGTATTTT,CASSLGRTDTQYF
TRBV18,TRBD1,TRBJ2-7,TGTGCCAGCTCACCAGGACAGGACCCTGCCTACGAGCAGTACTTC,CASSPGQDPAYEQYF
TRBV9,TRBD2,TRBJ2-1,TGTGCCAGCAGGGGACTAGAGAATGAGCAGTTCTTC,CASRGLENEQFF
TRBV4-2,NA,TRBJ1-6,TGTGCCAGCAGCCAAGGTCAAAATTCACCCCTCCACTTT,CASSQGQNSPLHF
TRBV9,TRBD1,TRBJ1-4,TGTGCCAGCAGCGTAGGCGGGACAGGGGGTGAAAAACTGTTTTTT,CASSVGGTGGEKLFF
TRBV7-9,TRBD1,TRBJ1-2,TGTGCCAGCAGCCTCCAGGGGGGACACGTCTATGGCTACACCTTC,CASSLQGGHVYGYTF
TRBV27,NA,TRBJ2-1,TGTGCCAGCAGTTTGGCGGGAATGGGGAATGAGCAGTTCTTC,CASSLAGMGNEQFF
TRBV5-4,TRBD2,TRBJ2-3,TGTGCCAGCAGCCTGAGGAGCGGGGGGGCATCAGATACGCAGTATTTT,CASSLRSGGASDTQYF
TRBV6-1,TRBD1,TRBJ2-3,TGTGCCAGCAGTGAAGGGGTGACAGGGCACGACACAGATACGCAGTATTTT,CASSEGVTGHDTDTQYF
TRBV27,TRBD2,TRBJ2-1,TGTGCCAGCAGTGGAATAGCGGGGGGGCCCTACAATGAGCAGTTCTTC,CASSGIAGGPYNEQFF
TRBV7-5,NA,TRBJ1-4,TGTGTCAGAAGTTTAGTCGGACAGGCCGCAGTAAAACTGTTTTTT,CVRSLVGQAAVKLFF
TRBV7-9,TRBD1,TRBJ1-2,TGTGCCAGCAGCTACGGACAGGGGATCCGAGATGGCTACACCTTC,CASSYGQGIRDGYTF
TRBV6-5,NA,TRBJ2-7,TGTGCCAGCAGTGGAAGACAGGTCTACGAGCAGTACTTC,CASSGRQVYEQYF
TRBV9,NA,TRBJ2-3,TGTGCCAGCAGCGTATACCCCTCCAGCGGAGCTAGCACAGATACGCAGTATTTT,CASSVYPSSGASTDTQYF
TRBV19,TRBD1,TRBJ1-2,TGTGCCAGTAGACGAGCCGGGACAGGGACTCAACTCGATGGCTACACCTTC,CASRRAGTGTQLDGYTF
TRBV7-7,NA,TRBJ2-1,TGTGCCAGCAGCTTAGAAGGGGTAGGTCATGAGCAGTTCTTC,CASSLEGVGHEQFF
TRBV5-4,TRBD1,TRBJ2-7,TGTGCCAGCAGGGCAGACAGGGGAGAGATCTACGAGCAGTACTTC,CASRADRGEIYEQYF
TRBV12-5,NA,TRBJ1-2,TGTGCTAGTGGGCCGGGGGGTGAAACAGGCAACCAGAACTATGGCTACACCTTC,CASGPGGETGNQNYGYTF
TRBV6-6,NA,TRBJ1-5,TGTGCCTCCAGACAGGATCGATCCAATCAGCCCCAGCATTTT,CASRQDRSNQPQHF
TRBV27,NA,TRBJ1-5,TGTGCCAGCAGCCCCCGTCCCTTTAGCAATCAGCCCCAGCATTTT,CASSPRPFSNQPQHF
TRBV19,NA,TRBJ2-3,TGTGCCAGTAGTATATTCACGGGAGCGTCTAGCACAGATACGCAGTATTTT,CASSIFTGASSTDTQYF
TRBV7-6,NA,TRBJ1-2,TGTGCCAGCAGCGCCTCCTACAGGTTCCCCAGGGGCTATGGCTACACCTTC,CASSASYRFPRGYGYTF
TRBV19,TRBD2,TRBJ2-3,TGTGCCAGTAAGGCTAGCGGGGGCACAGATACGCAGTATTTT,CASKASGGTDTQYF
TRBV9,TRBD2,TRBJ2-2,TGTGCCAGCAGCGTACTAGCGGGAAGGAACACCGGGGAGCTGTTTTTT,CASSVLAGRNTGELFF
TRBV19,TRBD1,TRBJ2-3,TGTGCCAGTAACGAGGGGGGGACAGGGGCAAATACGCAGTATTTT,CASNEGGTGANTQYF
TRBV15,NA,TRBJ2-5,TGTGCCACCAGCAGAGGCCTCGACAGCAAAGAGACCCAGTACTTC,CATSRGLDSKETQYF
TRBV6-5,TRBD1,TRBJ2-3,TGTGCCAGCAGTTACGTCGGGACAGGGACAGATACGCAGTATTTT,CASSYVGTGTDTQYF
TRBV19,NA,TRBJ2-4,TGTGCCAGTAGTATTGAGGGAAACATTCAGTACTTC,CASSIEGNIQYF
TRBV5-6,NA,TRBJ1-1,TGTGCCAGCACCCATCAGGGAGGGAACACTGAAGCTTTCTTT,CASTHQGGNTEAFF